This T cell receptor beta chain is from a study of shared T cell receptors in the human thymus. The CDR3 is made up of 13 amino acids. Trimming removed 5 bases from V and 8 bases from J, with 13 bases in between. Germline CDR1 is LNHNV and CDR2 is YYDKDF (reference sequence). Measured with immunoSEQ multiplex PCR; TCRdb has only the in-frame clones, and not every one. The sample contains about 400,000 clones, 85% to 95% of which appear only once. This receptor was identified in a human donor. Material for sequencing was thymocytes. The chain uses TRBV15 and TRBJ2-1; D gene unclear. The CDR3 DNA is TGTGCCACCAGCGGTGGGCGCGGCGATGAGCAGTTCTTC. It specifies CATSGGRGDEQFF. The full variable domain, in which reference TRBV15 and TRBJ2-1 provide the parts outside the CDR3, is DAMVIQNPRYQVTQFGKPVTLSCSQTLNHNVMYWYQQKSSQAPKLLFHYYDKDFNNEADTPDNFQSRRPNTSFCFLDIRSPGLGDTAMYLCATSGGRGDEQFFGPGTRLTVL.